A single sample is the source of the 32 T cell receptor beta chains below, sequenced in a study of radiotherapy plus CTLA-4 blockade in lung cancer (dated by TCRdb to the late 2010s). Library method: the immunoSEQ multiplex PCR assay. Not all clones reach the TCRdb copy of this immuneACCESS table, which keeps in-frame sequences only. Checked studies attribute under half of the gap to unresolved V genes and leave the rest unexplained. Across this sample there are about 80,000 clones, with about four fifths seen only once. Approximately 0.79% of the sample belongs to the ten largest clones. The sequencing here drew on peripheral blood, taken from a patient treated with radiotherapy plus ipilimumab. The source is a human donor with non-small cell lung cancer who had stable disease on radiotherapy plus ipilimumab.

The chain uses TRBV18 and TRBJ2-2, with a tentative D call TRBD1 (5 bases). The CDR3 runs 15 residues. V lost 2 bases and J lost 3, with 10 bases in between. Per the germline V gene, CDR1 is KGHSH and CDR2 is LQKENI. The CDR3 region has the DNA TGTGCCAGCTCACCAATACAGGCTTACACCGGGGAGCTGTTTTTT. The encoded protein is CASSPIQAYTGELFF.

This chain joins TRBV18 and TRBJ2-5, with TRBD1 identical over 7 bases. V was clipped by 6 bases and J by 5 bases; unmatched bases: 3. CDR1 is KGHSH, CDR2 LQKENI, per germline. This CDR3 is 12 amino acids long. DNA of the CDR3: TGTGCCAGCTCGCTCAGGGGGGAGACCCAGTACTTC. As protein: CASSLRGETQYF.

The rearrangement links TRBV28 to TRBJ1-5; D call uncertain. Germline V CDR1 and CDR2: MDHEN, SYDVKM. V was pared by 10 bases and J by 3 bases, with 13 bases between. The CDR3 covers 13 residues. Here the CDR3 DNA reads TGTGCCACCTACCCAGACCACAATCAGCCCCAGCATTTT. It yields the protein CATYPDHNQPQHF.

The chain couples TRBV27 to TRBJ2-1, with 16 bases aligning to TRBD2. The germline V gene has CDR1 MNHEY and CDR2 SMNVEV (reference sequence). V dropped 5 bases and J dropped 5; count of bases not matched to a gene: 3. The CDR3 has 16 amino acids. CDR3 in DNA: TGTGCCAGCAGTGAGGGACTAGCGGGGGGGGACAATGAGCAGTTCTTC. It codes for CASSEGLAGGDNEQFF.

Here the CDR3 reads CASSLTANQPQHF. CDR3 DNA: TGTGCCAGCAGCTTGACAGCGAATCAGCCCCAGCATTTT. V usage is TRBV7-2 and J usage is TRBJ1-5; D might be TRBD1 (5 bases). CDR1 and CDR2 (germline): SGHTA, FQGNSA. CDR3 length equals 13 residues. Trimming left V 3 bases short and J 4 bases short, with 7 bases between.

The rearrangement links TRBV14 to TRBJ2-1, with TRBD2 matching over 10 bases. The CDR3 sequence is 16 residues long. The junction had 7 bases not matched to a gene; V was cut back by 4 bases and J by 4 bases. From germline, CDR1 is SGHDN and CDR2 FVKESK. The CDR3 DNA sequence: TGTGCCAGCAGCCCCCATCGGACTAGCGGATACAATGAGCAGTTCTTC. Translation gives CASSPHRTSGYNEQFF. The whole variable domain, remainder taken from reference TRBV14 and TRBJ2-1, is EAGVTQFPSHSVIEKGQTVTLRCDPISGHDNLYWYRRVMGKEIKFLLHFVKESKQDESGMPNNRFLAERTGGTYSTLKVQPAELEDSGVYFCASSPHRTSGYNEQFFGPGTRLTVL.

The chain is built from TRBV5-1 and TRBJ2-1; 8 nucleotides line up with TRBD2. The junction had 8 bases not matched to a gene; V was cut back by 0 bases and J by 6 bases. This CDR3 contains 16 residues. CDR1 is SGHRS, CDR2 YFSETQ, per germline. The CDR3 bases are TGCGCCAGCAGCTTGGCGTCTAGCGGGTTTATCAATGAGCAGTTCTTC. It yields the protein CASSLASSGFINEQFF.

The chain recombines TRBV19 with TRBJ1-6; weak D call: TRBD1 (5 bases). Per germline, CDR1 LNHDA and CDR2 SQIVND (reference sequence). The CDR3 runs to 16 residues. V was cut by 10 bases and J by 5 bases, with 21 bases left in between. The CDR3 reads CATQTFGGRDNSPLHF. The CDR3 DNA follows: TGTGCCACCCAAACGTTCGGGGGACGGGATAATTCACCCCTCCACTTT.

V and J are TRBV5-1 and TRBJ2-7; D not certain. The V end lost 1 base, the J end lost 2 bases, and 10 bases lay between the germline ends. Germline V gene sequence: CDR1 SGHRS, CDR2 YFSETQ. This CDR3 has 14 residues. CDR3 amino acids: CASSLIRDPYEQYF. CDR3 DNA: TGCGCCAGCAGCTTGATTAGGGATCCCTACGAGCAGTACTTC.

In its sample, this clone was seen once. This chain connects TRBV12-2 to TRBJ1-5. TRBV12-2 is noted as a pseudogene. The CDR3 totals 15 residues. The DNA for the CDR3 is TGTGCAAGTCGCTTAGCGAGGGCTCACAATCAGCCCCAGCATTTT. Amino acids: CASRLARAHNQPQHF.

The chain uses TRBV6-4 and TRBJ2-2; 7 nucleotides agree with TRBD2. V lost 4 bases, J lost 4 bases, and 3 bases stayed unmatched. The CDR3 covers 14 residues. The germline CDR1 and CDR2 sequences are MRHNA and SNTAGT. The CDR3 nucleotides are TGTGCCAGCAGTGGGGACTACTTCACCGGGGAGCTGTTTTTT. Amino acid sequence: CASSGDYFTGELFF.

The J gene is TRBJ2-7, the V gene TRBV7-3, with 8 bases fitting TRBD1. CDR3 length: 13 residues. Germline CDR1 and CDR2: SGHTA and FQGTGA. The V segment lost 3 bases and the J segment 6 bases; nucleotides outside the gene matches: 4. CDR3 protein: CASSFNTGGEQYF. The CDR3, as DNA: TGTGCCAGCAGCTTCAACACAGGGGGCGAGCAGTACTTC.

The rearrangement uses TRBV5-6 and TRBJ1-4; tentatively, D is TRBD1 (6 bases). This CDR3 contains 13 residues. V shed 0 bases and J shed 8 bases, with 8 bases lying between them. Germline V gene data show CDR1 as SGHDT and CDR2 as YYEEEE. The CDR3 reads CASSLEGEEKLFF. CDR3 coding DNA: TGTGCCAGCAGCTTGGAGGGGGAAGAAAAACTGTTTTTT.

This clone was found a few times. The V gene is TRBV5-8, the J gene TRBJ2-5; 7 bases match TRBD2. Germline CDR1 and CDR2: SGHTS and YDEGEE. V dropped 4 bases and J dropped 4; count of bases not matched to a gene: 7. The CDR3 runs 14 residues. DNA for the CDR3: TGTGCCAGCAGCGCCTGGGGGGGTGGAGAGACCCAGTACTTC. Translated: CASSAWGGGETQYF.

J is TRBJ2-1 and V is TRBV19, with 7 bases that match TRBD1. CDR1 and CDR2 from the germline V gene are LNHDA and SQIVND (reference sequence). Trimming at V came to 7 bases and at J to 5 bases, leaving 8 bases not matched to a gene. The CDR3 is 14 amino acids. CDR3 nucleotides: TGTGCCAGTACCCCACAGGGGACCCACAATGAGCAGTTCTTC. Its protein is CASTPQGTHNEQFF.

The chain uses TRBV28 and TRBJ2-1; D may match TRBD1 or TRBD2 (5 bases each). Trimming stripped 2 bases from V and 9 bases from J, with 14 bases between. Germline CDR1 is MDHEN and CDR2 is SYDVKM. The CDR3 is 14 amino acids. The CDR3 bases are TGTGCCAGCAGTTTAGGGGGTCGGATCGGTGAGCAGTTCTTC. Translating it yields CASSLGGRIGEQFF.

V and J are TRBV29-1 and TRBJ1-1; D gene ambiguous. The CDR3 length is 13 residues. V was trimmed by 4 bases and J by 4 bases, leaving 13 bases between them. Per the germline V gene, CDR1 is SQVTM and CDR2 is ANQGSEA. Here the CDR3 reads CSVGDQFPTEAFF. For the CDR3, the DNA is TGCAGCGTTGGGGATCAGTTTCCCACTGAAGCTTTCTTT.

The chain joins TRBV5-3 to TRBJ2-3, with D perhaps matching TRBD2 (5 bases). TRBV5-3 is an open reading frame, and its role is uncertain. The CDR3 runs 14 residues. Deletions cut 6 bases from V and 0 bases from J, with 11 bases between. The CDR3 here is CARTTGISTDTQYF. Here the CDR3 DNA reads TGTGCCAGAACCACCGGGATAAGCACAGATACGCAGTATTTT.

The chain carries TRBV14 and TRBJ1-2; tentatively, D is TRBD1 (6 bases). CDR1 and CDR2 (germline): SGHDN, FVKESK. V was pared by 5 bases and J by 7 bases, with 14 bases between. The CDR3 length is 13 residues. CDR3 protein: CASSLQGRSGYTF. The CDR3 DNA reads as TGTGCCAGCAGCTTACAGGGTCGGAGTGGCTACACCTTC.

V is TRBV28 and J is TRBJ2-7; weak D call: TRBD2 (6 bases). The germline gives CDR1 MDHEN, CDR2 SYDVKM. Trimming left V 6 bases short and J 5 bases short, with 14 bases between. CDR3 length: 13 residues. CDR3: CASRPGGVHEQYF. The CDR3 DNA sequence: TGTGCCAGCAGGCCCGGAGGGGTCCACGAGCAGTACTTC. The complete variable domain, with remaining parts taken from reference TRBV28 and TRBJ2-7, reads DVKVTQSSRYLVKRTGEKVFLECVQDMDHENMFWYRQDPGLGLRLIYFSYDVKMKEKGDIPEGYSVSREKKERFSLILESASTNQTSMYLCASRPGGVHEQYFGPGTRLTVT.

V usage is TRBV28 and J usage is TRBJ1-1; 8 bases line up with TRBD1. The CDR3 sequence is 13 residues long. Germline CDR1 and CDR2: MDHEN and SYDVKM. The V and J ends lost 7 bases and 5 bases, in that order; junction bases with no gene match: 6. CDR3 sequence: CASMDRVRTEAFF. CDR3 nucleotides: TGTGCCAGCATGGACAGGGTCAGGACTGAAGCTTTCTTT.

A note on this clone: This sample also contains other DNA sequences that code for the same CDR3. CDR3 sequence reads: CASSFPGTGGYTF. CDR3 sequence (DNA): TGTGCCAGCAGTTTTCCAGGGACAGGGGGCTACACCTTC. This rearrangement joins TRBV27 to TRBJ1-2, with 9 bases lining up with TRBD1. Germline V gene data show CDR1 as MNHEY and CDR2 as SMNVEV (reference sequence). Trimming at V came to 3 bases and at J to 8 bases, leaving 4 bases not matched to a gene. This CDR3 has 13 amino acids.

This sequence joins TRBV4-1 and TRBJ2-3; TRBD2 matches 8 bases. The trim removed 0 bases at V and 2 bases at J, leaving 4 bases unmatched. CDR1 and CDR2 (germline): MGHRA, YSYEKL. This CDR3 region has 16 residues. The CDR3 DNA sequence: TGCGCCAGCAGCCAAGATCCGGGGGGGACCACAGATACGCAGTATTTT. This sequence encodes CASSQDPGGTTDTQYF.

The chain links TRBV7-9 to TRBJ2-7, with D perhaps assigned TRBD1 or TRBD2 (5 bases each). CDR3 length equals 16 residues. Between the trimmed V and J ends, which lost 5 bases and 3 bases, there was a span of 20 bases. Germline-derived CDR1 and CDR2 are SEHNR and FQNEAQ (reference sequence). The CDR3 DNA sequence: TGTGCCAGCAGCCCCAGACGTCCGGGACGTAGCTACGAGCAGTACTTC. This translates into CASSPRRPGRSYEQYF.

The chain joins TRBV7-2 to TRBJ2-7, with 9 bases fitting TRBD2. Germline V gene data show CDR1 as SGHTA and CDR2 as FQGNSA. V was clipped by 7 bases and J by 6 bases; unmatched bases: 10. The CDR3 extends over 14 amino acids. The CDR3 DNA reads as TGTGCCAGCACCGCGGGGGGGCCACGACGCGAGCAGTACTTC. Its protein is CASTAGGPRREQYF.

J is TRBJ1-1 and V is TRBV5-1; TRBD1 matches at 10 bases. The CDR3 is 14 amino acids. J gave up 6 bases and V 4 bases, and 6 bases lay outside the gene matches. The germline gives CDR1 SGHRS, CDR2 YFSETQ. The CDR3 DNA reads as TGCGCCAGCAGCACGAGACAGGGGGCCGCTGAAGCTTTCTTT. Protein product: CASSTRQGAAEAFF.

V usage is TRBV27 and J usage is TRBJ2-3, with TRBD2 matching 11 bases. With 5 bases clipped from V and 5 bases from J, the junction kept 0 bases outside the gene matches. Germline values: CDR1 MNHEY, CDR2 SMNVEV (reference sequence). This CDR3 is 13 amino acids long. The CDR3 DNA follows: TGTGCCAGCAGTGGACTAGCGGGAGATACGCAGTATTTT. Amino acid sequence: CASSGLAGDTQYF.

The chain combines TRBV19 with TRBJ1-1, with 7 bases lining up with TRBD1. CDR3 size: 15 residues. Germline V CDR1 and CDR2: LNHDA, SQIVND (reference sequence). Trimming at V came to 5 bases and at J to 4 bases, leaving 10 bases not matched to a gene. The CDR3 DNA is TGTGCCAGTAGTTTGAAACGACAGGGCGGCACTGAAGCTTTCTTT. Protein sequence: CASSLKRQGGTEAFF. Based on the CDR3 plus reference TRBV19 and TRBJ1-1, the full variable domain is DGGITQSPKYLFRKEGQNVTLSCEQNLNHDAMYWYRQDPGQGLRLIYYSQIVNDFQKGDIAEGYSVSREKKESFPLTVTSAQKNPTAFYLCASSLKRQGGTEAFFGQGTRLTVV.

The table lists this clone with a count of one. CDR3 DNA: TGTGCCAGCAGCTCCCTAGCCGGGACTAGCGGGGGGTTCCCCGGGGAGCTGTTTTTT. This encodes CASSSLAGTSGGFPGELFF. The chain links TRBV7-3 to TRBJ2-2; the match to TRBD2 covers 15 bases. With V trimmed by 4 bases and J by 6 bases, 12 bases remained unmatched. The V gene's germline CDR1 is SGHTA and CDR2 FQGTGA. The CDR3 has 19 residues.

This chain uses TRBV4-2 with TRBJ2-3; D remains unclear. The CDR3 has 15 amino acids. From germline, CDR1 is LGHNA and CDR2 YNFKEQ. Trimming left V 1 base short and J 4 bases short, with 12 bases between. The DNA of the CDR3 is TGTGCCAGCAGCCAAGGGGTCCGTAAGTCAGATACGCAGTATTTT. This sequence encodes CASSQGVRKSDTQYF.

The chain is built from TRBV6-1 and TRBJ2-1; no firm D call. Germline lookup yields CDR1 MNHNS and CDR2 SASEGT. V was cut by 7 bases and J by 0 bases, with 4 bases left in between. The CDR3 is 12 amino acids. The CDR3 bases are TGTGCCAGCACTAGCTCCTACAATGAGCAGTTCTTC. Translating it yields CASTSSYNEQFF.

V and J are TRBV7-2 and TRBJ2-3, with D possibly TRBD2 on 6 matching bases. This CDR3 is 16 amino acids long. The ends were cut back, 4 bases at V and 6 bases at J, with 20 bases in the middle. The germline V gene encodes CDR1 SGHTA and CDR2 FQGNSA. The chain's CDR3 is CASSYRGTGFVDTQYF. Here the CDR3 DNA reads TGTGCCAGCAGCTATCGCGGGACTGGCTTTGTCGATACGCAGTATTTT.